This TCR beta chain was sequenced in a study of Tregs in tolerant kidney transplant recipients. Profiling relied on immunoSEQ multiplex PCR, and the TCRdb table lists in-frame clones only, not all of them. Of 90,000 to 130,000 clones in the sample, about 90% were seen once. CDR1 is LNHDA, CDR2 SQIVND, per germline (reference sequence). V was trimmed by 1 base and J by 1 base, leaving 7 bases between them. The CDR3 spans 14 residues. The sequencing here drew on CD4+ T cells from blood, taken before the transplant. The chain is built from TRBV19 and TRBJ1-1; no definite D call. This sequence was found in a human donor who received a combined kidney and bone marrow transplant. The CDR3 region has the DNA TGTGCCAGTAGTATAGGCAGGAAGAACACTGAAGCTTTCTTT. Amino acid sequence: CASSIGRKNTEAFF.